This T cell receptor beta chain is from a study of tumor-infiltrating lymphocytes in primary liver carcinoma. Study-level findings and limits: Tumors carried a top-250-clone fraction significantly exceeding that of blood (p = 0.039).

Starting material for RNA and DNA co-extraction consisted of roughly 19-31 mg of unsorted bulk tissue. In its sample, this clonotype was seen many times. As yet, its antigen is unknown. A much larger clone lies a single base off, so this may be a read error. Production of TCR beta cDNA used roughly 0.55 ug total RNA together with a constant-region primer. Slightly modified ARM-PCR served as the procedure for the TCR beta libraries. These libraries came from three rounds of nested multiplex PCR. Use of TRBV1-TRBV30 forward primers with a C-beta reverse primer characterized the first two PCR rounds, which lasted nine to eleven cycles each. MiXCR, applied by TCRdb to the multiplex PCR reads, yields one record per CDR3 protein. The profile shows tens of thousands of distinct CDR3 sequences, roughly four fifths of them singletons. The germline V gene has CDR1 MNHEY and CDR2 SVGAGI. Trimming removed 11 bases from V and 7 bases from J, with 12 bases in between. The CDR3 loop spans 11 amino acids.

The sequence derives from a man aged 35 to 55 with primary liver carcinoma and hepatitis B virus infection. Material: liver tumor tissue from sampling region 3. Subset meaning: tumor region T3, left-lateral pole. The rearrangement uses TRBV6-5 and TRBJ2-1; a weak D match, TRBD2 (6 bases). The CDR3 reads CASLGGNEQFF. As DNA, the CDR3 is TGTGCCTCCCTTGGGGGGAATGAGCAGTTCTTC.